This T cell receptor beta chain was obtained from a study of cytomegalovirus exposure and HLA in healthy donors listed by TCRdb under 2017. Regarding the research as a whole: An earlier analysis of approximately 590 of the donors reported approximately 300 Gb of sequence data and 120 million or so unique TCR beta sequences from 150 million to 200 million T cells. The study aimed to test whether cataloging public T cell receptors could reveal signatures of past pathogen exposure. Every repertoire in the discovery cohort had been generated on one and the same sequencing platform. Roughly five DR-DQ haplotypes were handled as single units for association and clustering, since linkage in the cohort was strong. Rather than drawing on any new phenotypic data, the later analysis identified candidate immune exposures from TCR beta sequences and the way those sequences occurred across donors. A separate validation cohort of over a hundred different subjects was used in addition to the 666-subject first cohort. An earlier analysis of around 580 of the donors used high-throughput TCR beta sequencing to judge whether each TCR beta V gene segment behaved as functional or pseudogenic. Donor age, sex, ethnicity and CMV serostatus were compiled alongside the repertoire data. An early release covering approximately 600 HLA-typed donors comprised 300 to 350 gigabases of sequencing data and some 79 million unique TCR sequences. Both class I and class II loci were covered by HLA typing, at four-digit resolution. To study patterns of TCR occurrence, a later analysis re-analyzed previously published TCR beta repertoires from 666 donors and added high-resolution HLA genotyping. Typing coverage varied by locus: roughly 629-640 donors for A, B, C, DRB1 and DQB1; 500 to 550 for DQA1; more than 600 for DPA1; 450 to 480 for DPB1. On average, roughly 250,000 unique TCR beta nucleotide sequences were sequenced per donor among fewer than 500 genotyped donors of the cohort, with 15% to 20% of those sequences being non-productive. The study used immunosequencing to profile the T cell repertoires of approximately 640 subjects and linked those repertoires to cytomegalovirus serostatus. To predict cytomegalovirus infection status, the study combined high-throughput TCR immunosequencing, statistical association of individual TCRs with disease status, and machine learning. A later genetic analysis took genome-wide SNP genotypes for about three fifths of the 666 donors and used that subset as a discovery cohort. The genetic ancestry cluster associated with self-reported Caucasian donors included around four fifths of the 398 genotyped donors. Here is what the overall study found, with its caveats: Assigning TCR associations to individual alleles was difficult when HLA alleles, especially DR and DQ, strongly co-occurred. Several of the top co-occurrence clusters appeared to be linked to parvovirus B19, influenza, CMV and Epstein-Barr virus, according to a later analysis. According to a later genetic analysis, donors in an Asian-associated ancestry cluster had fewer N-insertions in productive TCRs than the approximately 690-donor mean. According to a later analysis, most CMV-associated TCR beta chains appeared to be HLA-restricted, and the HLA associations seemed to be driven largely by CMV exposure. The only immune exposure information available for the cohort was CMV serostatus. A total of around 150 TCR beta chains were listed by the study as associated with cytomegalovirus. In vitro tests confirmed that a few of the cytomegalovirus-associated TCR beta chains recognize cytomegalovirus antigens. In a later analysis, 16,951 TCR beta sequences were associated with specific HLA alleles at a false discovery rate of 0.05. In an earlier analysis of about 540 of the donors, most TCR beta V segments were observed in productive rearrangements about 87% or about 30% of the time, broadly matching IMGT annotations. Because HLA typing was missing for some donors at each locus, association tests included only the typed subset. The authors suggested that the approach could potentially be generalized to other disease states and immunological phenotypes. In a later analysis, TCR association rates were found to vary across HLA loci, with the most associated TCRs seen for DRB1 alleles and the fewest for HLA-C alleles. The 87-base-pair reads could not distinguish some IMGT-functional V segments, including TRBV6-2 and TRBV6-3, so those segments were excluded. Correlated functional status among segregating V segments might reflect linkage disequilibrium, but an unknown experimental factor could not be ruled out. This cohort had only TCR beta chains sequenced, and the lack of alpha or paired-chain data limited which features could be detected. Because counts were too low, roughly 18 rarely observed V segments, including chromosome 9 orphons, were left out of the earlier analysis of approximately 500 of the donors. While some public TCRs were present in many individuals, most TCR sequences turned up only very rarely across donors. A later analysis found that HLA-associated TCR beta chains were more clonally expanded and had lower generation probabilities than equally common non-associated chains. A further reported finding was that TCR beta sequences accurately predicted the HLA-A and HLA-B alleles for most subjects in the first cohort. A group of highly shared sequence variants was considered likely to be a technical artifact of the sequencing pipeline. In a later genetic analysis, a missense DCLRE1C variant was associated with V-gene and J-gene trimming of TCR beta chains, and the association was replicated in an independent cohort. Roughly uniform sequencing depth across donors was assumed in presence/absence analyses, although this assumption may not hold. Cytomegalovirus status was reported to be diagnosed by the classifier with high specificity and sensitivity in both the original and validation cohorts.

Comments on this clone: Its target antigen remains unknown.

The library was produced with the immunoSEQ multiplex PCR assay. For the multiplex PCR, a mixture combining 60 forward primers for TCR Vbeta segments and 13 reverse primers for TCR Jbeta segments was used. The CDR3 region of rearranged TCR beta genes was amplified from genomic DNA by a multiplex PCR assay. Amplified TCR beta libraries were sequenced as 87-base-pair reads on the Illumina HiSeq System. As for the original processing: Across the 670 or so repertoires, a later analysis counted some 81 million unique TCR beta chains, 8.5 million to 12 million of which were shared by at least two donors. To remove PCR and sequencing errors, raw reads were error-corrected and collapsed into unique sequences using a nearest-neighbor algorithm that merged closely related sequences. Alignment of CDR3 sequences to IMGT reference sequences was used to assign V, D and J gene segments. For a sequence to be retained, at least a six-nucleotide match to both a V gene segment and a J gene segment was required. Rearrangements were classified as productive when the CDR3 lacked stop codons and remained in frame with V and J, and all other rearrangements were classified as non-productive. CDR3 was defined according to IMGT convention as the region running from the second conserved V-encoded cysteine to the conserved J-encoded phenylalanine. In an earlier analysis of roughly 580 of the donors, sequences lacking an unambiguous match to a single V gene segment were excluded. An earlier analysis of about 600 of the donors called V segments functional above 56.7% productive rearrangements and segregating when the between-donor standard deviation exceeded 5%. To diagnose cytomegalovirus status from the catalog of TCR beta chain sequences, a statistical classification framework was built. In a later analysis, TCR nucleotide sequences were compared against IMGT/GENE-DB human TR gene sequences so that V and J genes could be assigned. The TCRdist pipeline was used in a later analysis to assign CDR3 sequences and most-parsimonious VDJ recombination scenarios. A later analysis defined each TCR beta chain by its CDR3 amino acid sequence plus V-gene family, and excluded reads lacking a unique V-gene family. In a later analysis, 550 to 650 highly shared, low-generation-probability nucleotide sequences were removed to address suspected cross-contamination and a sequencing artifact. A later analysis calculated a clonal expansion index for each public chain from normalized within-repertoire ranks of inferred template counts. Generation probabilities in a later analysis came from a VDJ recombination model fitted to out-of-frame rearrangements, and those results were checked against IGoR. In a later analysis, hypergeometric tests were used to score TCR-TCR, TCR-HLA and TCR-CMV co-occurrence, with a repertoire-size bias correction applied to TCR pairs. A later analysis estimated false discovery rates by permuting HLA or CMV assignments 20 times. A later analysis grouped co-occurring TCRs with DBSCAN, adding TCRdist sequence similarity when clustering within HLA-allele-positive subsets. Co-occurrence clustering excluded repertoires with fewer than 30,000 or more than 120,000 public chains, plus five with anomalous nucleotide sharing. TCRdb's version of the immuneACCESS table is confined to in-frame rearrangements and falls short of the full clone set. An unresolved V gene accounts for under half of the shortfall where checked; the remainder is of unknown origin. V and J calls and clone size follow that table, whereas D and trimming were derived from the DNA. The table for this sample shows some 140,000 clones. Approximately 1.9% of the sample goes to the ten largest clones.

In total, roughly 670 healthy bone marrow donors made up the cohort. At the time of sampling, all cohort members were nominally healthy, though unrecorded immune exposures were likely present. The donor tested CMV seronegative, placing the donor among the 352 seronegative members of the cohort. Every donor gave a peripheral blood sample, and the peripheral blood mononuclear cells from that sample were used for TCR beta sequencing. The Qiagen DNeasy Blood Extraction Kit was used to extract genomic DNA from the blood cell samples. The CDR1 and CDR2 encoded by the germline V gene are KGHSH and LQKENI. V and J are truncated by 3 bases and 5 bases respectively, leaving an intervening sequence of 17 bases. Reading from cysteine to phenylalanine, the CDR3 counts 15 amino acids. Left in the record is the CDR3 DNA by itself, 45 bases read in frame from the first base.

This sequence was found in a woman in her sixties in good health and CMV-seronegative. The rearranged chain carries TRBV18 and TRBJ2-7; TRBD2 is a possible D gene, resting on 6 matching bases. Sequencing was done on a sample of PBMCs. The CDR3 reads CASSPSTGVGHEQYF. The DNA is as follows: TGTGCCAGCTCACCGTCAACGGGAGTCGGGCACGAGCAGTACTTC.